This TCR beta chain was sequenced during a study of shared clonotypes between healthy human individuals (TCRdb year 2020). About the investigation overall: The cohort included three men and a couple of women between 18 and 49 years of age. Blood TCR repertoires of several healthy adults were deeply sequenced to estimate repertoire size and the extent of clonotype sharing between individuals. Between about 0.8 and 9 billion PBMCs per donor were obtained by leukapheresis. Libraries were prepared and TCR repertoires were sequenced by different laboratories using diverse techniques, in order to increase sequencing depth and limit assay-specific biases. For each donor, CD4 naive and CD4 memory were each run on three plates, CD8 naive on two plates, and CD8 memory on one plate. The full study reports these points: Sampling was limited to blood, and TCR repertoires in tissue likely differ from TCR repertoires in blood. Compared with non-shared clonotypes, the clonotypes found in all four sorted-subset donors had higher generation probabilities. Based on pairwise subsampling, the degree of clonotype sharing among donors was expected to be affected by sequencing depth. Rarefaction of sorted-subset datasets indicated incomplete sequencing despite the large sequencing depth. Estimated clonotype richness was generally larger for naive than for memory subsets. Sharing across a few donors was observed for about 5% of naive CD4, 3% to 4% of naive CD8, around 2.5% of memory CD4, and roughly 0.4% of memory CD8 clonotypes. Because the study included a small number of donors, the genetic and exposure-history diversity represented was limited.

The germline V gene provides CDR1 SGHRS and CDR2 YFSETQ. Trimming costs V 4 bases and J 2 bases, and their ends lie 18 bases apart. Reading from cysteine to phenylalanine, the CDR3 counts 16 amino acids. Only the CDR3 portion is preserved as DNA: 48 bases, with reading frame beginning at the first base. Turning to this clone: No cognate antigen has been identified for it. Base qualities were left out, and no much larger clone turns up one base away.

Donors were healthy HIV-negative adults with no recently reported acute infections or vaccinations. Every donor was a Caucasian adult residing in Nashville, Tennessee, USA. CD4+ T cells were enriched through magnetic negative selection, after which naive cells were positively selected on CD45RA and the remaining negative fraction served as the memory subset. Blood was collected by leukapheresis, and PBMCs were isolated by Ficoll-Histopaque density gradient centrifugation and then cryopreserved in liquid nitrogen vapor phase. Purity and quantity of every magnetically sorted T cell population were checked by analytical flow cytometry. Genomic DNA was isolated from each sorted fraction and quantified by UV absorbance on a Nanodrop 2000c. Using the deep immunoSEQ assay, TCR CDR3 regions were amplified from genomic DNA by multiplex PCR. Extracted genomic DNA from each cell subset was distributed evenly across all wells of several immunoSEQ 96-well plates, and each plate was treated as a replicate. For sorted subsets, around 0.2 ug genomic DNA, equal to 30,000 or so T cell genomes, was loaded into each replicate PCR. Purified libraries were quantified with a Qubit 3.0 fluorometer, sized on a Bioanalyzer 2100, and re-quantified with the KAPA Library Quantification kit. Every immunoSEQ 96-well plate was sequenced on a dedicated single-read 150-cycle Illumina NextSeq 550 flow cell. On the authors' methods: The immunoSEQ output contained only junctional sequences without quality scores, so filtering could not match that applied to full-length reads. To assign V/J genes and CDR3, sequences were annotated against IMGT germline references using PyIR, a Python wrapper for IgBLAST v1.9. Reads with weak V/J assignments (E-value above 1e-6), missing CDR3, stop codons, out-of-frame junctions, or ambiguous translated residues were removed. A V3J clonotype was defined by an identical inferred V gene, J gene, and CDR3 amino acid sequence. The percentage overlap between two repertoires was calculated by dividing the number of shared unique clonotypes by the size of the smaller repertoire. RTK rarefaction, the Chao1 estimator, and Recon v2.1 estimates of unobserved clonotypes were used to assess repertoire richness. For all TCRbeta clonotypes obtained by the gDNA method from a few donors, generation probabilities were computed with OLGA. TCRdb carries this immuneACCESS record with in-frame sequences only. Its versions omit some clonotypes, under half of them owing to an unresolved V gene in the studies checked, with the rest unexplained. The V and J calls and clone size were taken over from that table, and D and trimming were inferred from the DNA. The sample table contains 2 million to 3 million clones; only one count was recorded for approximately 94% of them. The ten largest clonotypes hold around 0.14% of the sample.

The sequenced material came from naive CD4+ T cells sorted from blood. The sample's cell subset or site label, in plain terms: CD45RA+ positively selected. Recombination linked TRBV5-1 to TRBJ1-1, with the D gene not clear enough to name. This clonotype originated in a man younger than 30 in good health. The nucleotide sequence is TGCGCCAGCAGCCAGATTTCGGGAAAGAGAAACACTGAAGCTTTCTTT. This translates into CASSQISGKRNTEAFF.